Below, one T cell receptor beta chain is given with its context. What this receptor recognizes is not known. The record has no base qualities; no much larger clone is one base away. The immunoSEQ Assay, a bias-controlled multiplex PCR, was used to amplify TCRbeta CDR3 regions from genomic DNA. The authors' pipeline ran thus. Nucleated cell counts per sample were estimated from amplification of reference gene primers within the assay. To quantify the absolute abundance of each unique TCRbeta CDR3 rearrangement, sequence reads were collapsed and filtered. For each sample, productive Simpson clonality was calculated as the square root of Simpson's diversity index across productive rearrangements. TCRdb limited this immuneACCESS table to in-frame rearrangements with V and J called. A share of clones is missing; checked studies link under half to unresolved V genes, and the rest is unexplained. Clonal size and the V and J genes are those of that table, whereas D and trimming came from the DNA. This sample comprises tens of thousands of clones, 77% of them detected only once. The ten largest clones add up to under 30% of the sample.

Reading from cysteine to phenylalanine, the CDR3 counts 16 amino acids. Only the CDR3 DNA stays, 48 bases, in frame from base 1. The germline V gene encodes CDR1 LGHNA and CDR2 YNFKEQ. The V end gives up 1 base and the J end 9 bases, leaving 10 bases in the junction not matched to a gene. Each collaborating institution followed its own protocols to collect whole blood in K2EDTA tubes. For TCRbeta analysis, collaborator samples were shipped as frozen whole blood, as isolated PBMCs, or as DNA extracted from either sample type. This entry belongs to a study of blood T cell repertoires in COVID-19 (TCRdb year 2020). About the investigation overall: The collaborator samples originated in the United States, Italy and Spain and spanned the acute and convalescent phases of COVID-19. The material from the prospective study consisted of cDNA or gDNA derived from T cells, B-cell-depleted T cells, or PBMCs. Subjects who had been exposed to COVID-19, were actively infected with it, or had recovered from it provided the deeply sampled blood TCRbeta repertoires that made up the dataset. A freely available public database, intended as a resource for researchers studying the immune response to SARS-CoV-2, is where the repertoires were released. The samples were drawn from two sources: the first 160 participants of the ongoing ImmuneRACE study, and 950 to 1,500 subjects contributed by 6 global collaborators. Sample metadata almost always included a de-identified subject ID, COVID-19 status, age in years and sex. HLA class I and class II types, where available, came from metadata supplied by the sample provider rather than from assay-based typing. Overall study results and their limits: How much clinical and demographic metadata was included differed by source and by participant, and the metadata was provided uncurated.

This receptor was identified in a woman in her 70s with acute or convalescent COVID-19. The sample consisted of peripheral blood. The chain links TRBV4-2 with TRBJ2-1, with 9 central nucleotides matching TRBD2. For the CDR3, the sequence is CASSQVIGAGGSEQFF. DNA sequence: TGTGCCAGCAGCCAAGTGATAGGAGCGGGGGGTAGTGAGCAGTTCTTC.